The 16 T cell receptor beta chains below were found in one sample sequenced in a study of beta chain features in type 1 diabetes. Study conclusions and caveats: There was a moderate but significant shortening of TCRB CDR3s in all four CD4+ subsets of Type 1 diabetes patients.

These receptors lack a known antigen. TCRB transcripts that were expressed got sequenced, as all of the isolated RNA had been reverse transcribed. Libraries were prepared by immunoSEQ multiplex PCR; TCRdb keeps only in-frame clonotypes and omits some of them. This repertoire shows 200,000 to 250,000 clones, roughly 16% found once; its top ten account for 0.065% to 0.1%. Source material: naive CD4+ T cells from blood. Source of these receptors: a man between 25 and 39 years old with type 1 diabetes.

The CDR3 coding sequence is TGTGCCAGCAGTTACTCGAAGACTTACACAGATACGCAGTATTTT. Its translation is CASSYSKTYTDTQYF. The chain links TRBV6-5 to TRBJ2-3; no clear D. Trimming shortened V by 0 bases and J by 2 bases, and 9 bases separated the two germline ends. The CDR3 contains 15 residues. Germline V gene data show CDR1 as MNHEY and CDR2 as SVGAGI.

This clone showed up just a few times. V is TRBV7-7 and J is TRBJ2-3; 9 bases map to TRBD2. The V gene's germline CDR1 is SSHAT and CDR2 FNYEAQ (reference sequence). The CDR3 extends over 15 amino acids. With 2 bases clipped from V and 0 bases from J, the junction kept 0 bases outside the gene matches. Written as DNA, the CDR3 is TGTGCCAGCAGCTTAACTAGCGGGAGCACAGATACGCAGTATTTT. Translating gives CASSLTSGSTDTQYF.

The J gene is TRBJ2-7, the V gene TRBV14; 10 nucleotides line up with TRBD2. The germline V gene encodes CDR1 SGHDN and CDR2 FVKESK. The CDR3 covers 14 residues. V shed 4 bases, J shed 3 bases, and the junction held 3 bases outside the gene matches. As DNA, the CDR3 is TGTGCCAGCAGCCGAGGACTAGCGGACTACGAGCAGTACTTC. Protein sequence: CASSRGLADYEQYF.

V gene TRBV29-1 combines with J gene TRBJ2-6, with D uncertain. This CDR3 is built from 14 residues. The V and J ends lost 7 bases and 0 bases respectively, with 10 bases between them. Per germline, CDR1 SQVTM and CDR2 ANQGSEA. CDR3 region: CSGSTDSGANVLTF. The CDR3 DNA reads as TGCAGCGGCTCCACGGACTCTGGGGCCAACGTCCTGACTTTC.

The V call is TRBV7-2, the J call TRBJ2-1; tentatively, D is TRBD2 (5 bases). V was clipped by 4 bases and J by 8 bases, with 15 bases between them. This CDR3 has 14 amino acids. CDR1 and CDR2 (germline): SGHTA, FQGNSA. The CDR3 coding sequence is TGTGCCAGCAGCTCGCGTCGGGAAGACGATGAGCAGTTCTTC. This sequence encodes CASSSRREDDEQFF.

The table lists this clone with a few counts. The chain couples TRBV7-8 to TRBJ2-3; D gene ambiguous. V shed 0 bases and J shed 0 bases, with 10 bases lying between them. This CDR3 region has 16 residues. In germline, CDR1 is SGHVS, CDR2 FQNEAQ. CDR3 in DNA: TGTGCCAGCAGCTTAGCGCCGCGGTCTAGCACAGATACGCAGTATTTT. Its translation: CASSLAPRSSTDTQYF. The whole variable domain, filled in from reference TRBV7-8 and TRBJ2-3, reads GAGVSQSPRYKVAKRGQDVALRCDPISGHVSLFWYQQALGQGPEFLTYFQNEAQLDKSGLPSDRFFAERPEGSVSTLKIQRTQQEDSAVYLCASSLAPRSSTDTQYFGPGTRLTVL.

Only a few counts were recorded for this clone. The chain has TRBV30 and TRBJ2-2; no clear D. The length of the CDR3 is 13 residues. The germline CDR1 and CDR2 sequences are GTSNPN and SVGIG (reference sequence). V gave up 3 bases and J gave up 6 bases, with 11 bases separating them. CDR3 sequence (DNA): TGTGCCTGGAGAAATAGTGAAGCCGGGGAGCTGTTTTTT. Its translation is CAWRNSEAGELFF.

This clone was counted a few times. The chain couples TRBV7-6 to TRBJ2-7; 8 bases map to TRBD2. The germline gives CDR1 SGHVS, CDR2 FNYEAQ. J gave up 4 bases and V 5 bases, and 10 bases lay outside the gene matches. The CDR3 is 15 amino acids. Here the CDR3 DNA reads TGTGCCAGCAGCCCTAATAGCGGGACCCGGTACGAGCAGTACTTC. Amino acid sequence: CASSPNSGTRYEQYF.

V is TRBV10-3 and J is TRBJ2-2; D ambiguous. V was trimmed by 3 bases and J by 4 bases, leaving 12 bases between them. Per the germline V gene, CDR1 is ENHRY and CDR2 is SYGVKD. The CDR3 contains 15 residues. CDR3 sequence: CAISDRTSSTGELFF. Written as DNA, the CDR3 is TGTGCCATCAGTGACAGGACGTCGAGCACCGGGGAGCTGTTTTTT.

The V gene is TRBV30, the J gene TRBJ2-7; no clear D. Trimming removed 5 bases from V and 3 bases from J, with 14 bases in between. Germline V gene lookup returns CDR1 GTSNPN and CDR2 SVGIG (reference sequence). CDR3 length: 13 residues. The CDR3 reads CAWAHGRYYEQYF. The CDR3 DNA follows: TGTGCCTGGGCGCACGGGCGGTACTACGAGCAGTACTTC.

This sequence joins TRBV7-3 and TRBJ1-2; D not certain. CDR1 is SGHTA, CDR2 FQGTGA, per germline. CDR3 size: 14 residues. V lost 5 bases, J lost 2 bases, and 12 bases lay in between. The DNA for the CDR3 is TGTGCCAGCAGCCACGACGGAGACAACTATGGCTACACCTTC. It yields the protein CASSHDGDNYGYTF.

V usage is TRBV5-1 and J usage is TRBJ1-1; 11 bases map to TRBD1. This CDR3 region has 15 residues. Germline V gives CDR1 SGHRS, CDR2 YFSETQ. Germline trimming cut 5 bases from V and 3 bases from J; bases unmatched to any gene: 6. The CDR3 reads CASSPGTGGHTEAFF. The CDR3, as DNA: TGCGCCAGCAGTCCCGGGACAGGGGGACACACTGAAGCTTTCTTT.

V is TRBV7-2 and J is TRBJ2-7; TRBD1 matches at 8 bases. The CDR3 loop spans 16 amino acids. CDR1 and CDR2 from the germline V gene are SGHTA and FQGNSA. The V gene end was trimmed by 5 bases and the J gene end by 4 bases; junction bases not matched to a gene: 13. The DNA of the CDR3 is TGTGCCAGCAGCGTCCGACAGGGGACGGTACTTTACGAGCAGTACTTC. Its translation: CASSVRQGTVLYEQYF.

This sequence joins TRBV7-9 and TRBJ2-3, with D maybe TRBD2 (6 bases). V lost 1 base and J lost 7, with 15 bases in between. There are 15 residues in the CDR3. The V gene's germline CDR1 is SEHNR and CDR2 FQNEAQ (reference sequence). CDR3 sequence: CASSLDTSNLYTQYF. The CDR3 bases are TGTGCCAGCAGCTTAGACACTAGCAATCTGTATACGCAGTATTTT.

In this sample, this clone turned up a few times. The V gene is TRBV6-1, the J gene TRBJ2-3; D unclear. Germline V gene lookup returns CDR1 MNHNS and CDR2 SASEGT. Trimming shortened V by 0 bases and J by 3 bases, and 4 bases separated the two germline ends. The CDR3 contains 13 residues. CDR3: CASSEAGTDTQYF. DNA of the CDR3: TGTGCCAGCAGTGAAGCAGGGACAGATACGCAGTATTTT.

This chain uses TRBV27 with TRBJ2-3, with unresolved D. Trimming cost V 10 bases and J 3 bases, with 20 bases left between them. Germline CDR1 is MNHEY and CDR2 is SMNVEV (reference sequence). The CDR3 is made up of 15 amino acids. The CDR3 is CATRLQRRLTDTQYF. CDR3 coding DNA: TGTGCCACCAGATTACAACGACGGTTGACAGATACGCAGTATTTT.